These 18 T cell receptor beta chains originate from one sample sequenced in a study of T cell changes during pregnancy in multiple sclerosis. Produced via immunoSEQ multiplex PCR; TCRdb's table is partial and in-frame only. The table records 25,000 to 30,000 clones, roughly 90% of them present only once. Specimen: CD4+ T cells from peripheral blood mononuclear cells, collected in the first trimester of pregnancy. The origin of the receptors is a female donor in good health, enrolled as a control in a pregnancy study.

J is TRBJ1-4 and V is TRBV5-1, with TRBD1 as a possible D gene (5 bases). CDR3 length: 15 residues. Per germline, CDR1 SGHRS and CDR2 YFSETQ. Trimming shortened V by 0 bases and J by 7 bases, and 13 bases separated the two germline ends. The CDR3 sequence is CASSLGGRSAEKLFF. CDR3 in DNA: TGCGCCAGCAGCTTGGGGGGCAGGTCCGCTGAAAAACTGTTTTTT.

V and J are TRBV19 and TRBJ1-5; no clear D gene. This CDR3 is built from 14 residues. Trimming took 7 bases from V and 7 from J, leaving 17 bases between them. Germline V gene lookup returns CDR1 LNHDA and CDR2 SQIVND (reference sequence). The CDR3 DNA follows: TGTGCCAGTAATTACGGTTCCGCAAACCAGCCCCAGCATTTT. Translation gives CASNYGSANQPQHF.

V is TRBV5-1 and J is TRBJ2-7; D uncertain. CDR3 size: 13 residues. Trimming left V 0 bases short and J 3 bases short, with 7 bases between. CDR1 SGHRS and CDR2 YFSETQ come from the germline V gene. CDR3 residues: CASSLERSYEQYF. The DNA of the CDR3 is TGCGCCAGCAGCTTGGAGAGGAGCTACGAGCAGTACTTC.

This chain joins TRBV4-1 and TRBJ1-2, with TRBD1 as a possible D gene (6 bases). CDR3 length equals 17 residues. Between the trimmed V and J ends, which lost 2 bases and 4 bases, there was a span of 20 bases. In germline, CDR1 is MGHRA, CDR2 YSYEKL. In nucleotides, the CDR3 is TGCGCCAGCAGCCAACCGGCAGGGGTCGGGGTAGCCTATGGCTACACCTTC. The encoded protein is CASSQPAGVGVAYGYTF.

The chain links TRBV14 to TRBJ2-4; D call uncertain. The CDR3 extends over 13 amino acids. Germline lookup yields CDR1 SGHDN and CDR2 FVKESK. The V gene lost 1 base and the J gene lost 7 bases, with 8 bases spanning the gap. CDR3 protein: CASSQGGWNIQYF. In nucleotides, the CDR3 is TGTGCCAGCAGCCAAGGCGGTTGGAACATTCAGTACTTC. The complete variable domain, with remaining parts taken from reference TRBV14 and TRBJ2-4, reads EAGVTQFPSHSVIEKGQTVTLRCDPISGHDNLYWYRRVMGKEIKFLLHFVKESKQDESGMPNNRFLAERTGGTYSTLKVQPAELEDSGVYFCASSQGGWNIQYFGAGTRLSVL.

The J gene is TRBJ1-5, the V gene TRBV19; TRBD1 matches at 11 bases. Germline CDR1 is LNHDA and CDR2 is SQIVND (reference sequence). The V segment lost 6 bases and the J segment 6 bases; nucleotides outside the gene matches: 4. The CDR3 totals 14 residues. CDR3 loop: CASSGQGAGQPQHF. CDR3 DNA: TGTGCCAGTAGCGGACAGGGGGCAGGTCAGCCCCAGCATTTT.

This chain joins TRBV6-1 and TRBJ1-5; D unresolved. The CDR3 has 13 amino acids. V was shortened by 3 bases and J by 3 bases, with 6 bases between the two germline ends. The germline gives CDR1 MNHNS, CDR2 SASEGT. The CDR3 sequence: CASSDYYNQPQHF. DNA of the CDR3: TGTGCCAGCAGTGATTATTACAATCAGCCCCAGCATTTT.

This sequence joins TRBV28 and TRBJ2-2, with D possibly matching TRBD1 (5 bases). Germline loops: CDR1 MDHEN, CDR2 SYDVKM. The CDR3 length is 14 residues. V was pared by 3 bases and J by 6 bases, with 11 bases between. This CDR3 reads CASSFLGRAGELFF. The CDR3 nucleotides read TGTGCCAGCAGTTTTTTGGGGCGCGCCGGGGAGCTGTTTTTT.

This CDR3 reads CASSQDTGTGELFF. The CDR3 DNA sequence: TGTGCCAGCAGCCAAGATACCGGCACCGGGGAGCTGTTTTTT. The chain couples TRBV4-2 to TRBJ2-2; D not resolved. Germline CDR1 LGHNA, CDR2 YNFKEQ. The length of the CDR3 is 14 residues. Trimming left V 0 bases short and J 4 bases short, with 6 bases between.

The genes are TRBV30 and TRBJ1-2; 9 nucleotides agree with TRBD1. CDR1 GTSNPN and CDR2 SVGIG come from the germline V gene (reference sequence). V was pared by 7 bases and J by 4 bases, with 7 bases of the junction left unmatched. There are 13 residues in the CDR3. The chain's CDR3 is CAFLPGQGYGYTF. CDR3 in DNA: TGTGCCTTTTTACCGGGACAGGGCTATGGCTACACCTTC.

V is TRBV10-3 and J is TRBJ1-2; D might be TRBD1 (5 bases). V lost 2 bases, J lost 7 bases, and 8 bases lay in between. This CDR3 is 12 amino acids long. Germline V gives CDR1 ENHRY, CDR2 SYGVKD. The CDR3 here is CAISEQGSGYTF. The DNA of the CDR3 is TGTGCCATCAGTGAGCAGGGAAGTGGCTACACCTTC.

The genes are TRBV7-9 and TRBJ2-7; 10 bases line up with TRBD1. Looked up from germline, CDR1 is SEHNR and CDR2 is FQNEAQ (reference sequence). J gave up 6 bases and V 2 bases, and 7 bases lay outside the gene matches. The CDR3 has 15 amino acids. CDR3 nucleotides: TGTGCCAGCAGCTTAACGGGACAGGGGTTGGGCGAGCAGTACTTC. The encoded protein is CASSLTGQGLGEQYF. Full variable domain (outside the CDR3, taken from reference TRBV7-9 and TRBJ2-7): DTGVSQNPRHKITKRGQNVTFRCDPISEHNRLYWYRQTLGQGPEFLTYFQNEAQLEKSRLLSDRFSAERPKGSFSTLEIQRTEQGDSAMYLCASSLTGQGLGEQYFGPGTRLTVT.

The gene calls are TRBV28 and TRBJ2-1; no clear D gene. The V gene lost 7 bases and the J gene lost 0 bases, with 25 bases spanning the gap. The CDR3 has 19 residues. CDR1 MDHEN and CDR2 SYDVKM come from the germline V gene. CDR3 nucleotide sequence: TGTGCCAGCACCCCACTTATAACGATCACGGGTAGCTCCTACAATGAGCAGTTCTTC. Translating it yields CASTPLITITGSSYNEQFF.

The chain combines TRBV4-2 with TRBJ1-4; TRBD1 agrees at 9 bases. After removal of 3 bases from V and 6 bases from J, the junction contained 8 bases not matched to a gene. CDR1 and CDR2 from the germline V gene are LGHNA and YNFKEQ. This CDR3 contains 16 residues. In nucleotides, the CDR3 is TGTGCCAGCAGCCATCGGAGGGACAGGGTGGATGAAAAACTGTTTTTT. Amino acid sequence: CASSHRRDRVDEKLFF.

This clone was seen just once. The chain carries TRBV28 and TRBJ2-3, with D tentatively TRBD2 (6 bases). Germline V CDR1 and CDR2: MDHEN, SYDVKM. CDR3 size: 15 residues. V lost 2 bases to trimming and J lost 7 bases, with 16 bases between them. The CDR3 sequence is CASSLGVTSSNTQYF. As DNA, the CDR3 is TGTGCCAGCAGTTTAGGTGTAACTAGCAGTAATACGCAGTATTTT. Full variable domain (rest looked up from reference TRBV28 and TRBJ2-3): DVKVTQSSRYLVKRTGEKVFLECVQDMDHENMFWYRQDPGLGLRLIYFSYDVKMKEKGDIPEGYSVSREKKERFSLILESASTNQTSMYLCASSLGVTSSNTQYFGPGTRLTVL.

A remark on this clone: At one of its ends the junction is not consistent with the germline gene, which may arise from a read error. At the DNA level, this CDR3 is encoded by other sequences in the same sample as well. The chain carries TRBV6-1 and TRBJ2-5; 9 bases are a match to TRBD2. CDR3 length equals 14 residues. Germline V gives CDR1 MNHNS, CDR2 SASEGT. The CDR3 nucleotides are TGTGCTAGCAGTGACGGCGGGGGGGCGGAGACCCAGTACTTC. Protein product: CASSDGGGAETQYF.

Points on this clone: A read error may account for a junction end that differs from germline. The chain uses TRBV27 and TRBJ2-7; D possibly corresponds to TRBD2 (6 bases). The germline V gene encodes CDR1 MNHEY and CDR2 SMNVEV (reference sequence). CDR3 size: 13 residues. CDR3 bases: TGTGCCAGCAGTCCTCAGGACGGGACTCACCCTTTCTTC. This translates into CASSPQDGTHPFF.

CDR3 nucleotides: TGTGCCAGCAGCCTTCCAGGGAACACTGAAGCTTTCTTT. Translated: CASSLPGNTEAFF. This sequence joins TRBV28 and TRBJ1-1, with no clear D. Germline V gene sequence: CDR1 MDHEN, CDR2 SYDVKM. Trimming left V 6 bases short and J 1 base short, with 9 bases between. The CDR3 contains 13 residues.